Following are 27 T cell receptor beta chains from one sample sequenced in a study of OX40 agonist ivuxolimab in advanced cancers. Sequencing used immunoSEQ multiplex PCR; TCRdb keeps in-frame clones, though not all of them. The sample shows about 54,000 clones, about 83% of them seen only once. The specimen comprised CD4+ or CD8+ T cells sorted from blood, sampled in a trial of the OX40 agonist ivuxolimab. The source is an adult with an advanced solid tumor such as melanoma, head and neck, liver or kidney cancer.

This chain joins TRBV28 and TRBJ2-7; D tentatively reads TRBD1 or TRBD2 (5 bases each). This CDR3 has 12 amino acids. Germline CDR1 reads MDHEN; CDR2 reads SYDVKM. V was trimmed by 6 bases and J by 5 bases, leaving 11 bases between them. CDR3 loop: CASSHLGDEQYF. The CDR3, as DNA: TGTGCCAGCAGCCATTTGGGGGACGAGCAGTACTTC.

The chain joins TRBV11-2 to TRBJ1-4; no firm D call. The CDR3 loop spans 12 amino acids. V was pared by 1 base and J by 10 bases, with 7 bases between. Germline V CDR1 and CDR2: SGHAT, FQNNGV. CDR3 region: CASSLGDPKLFF. CDR3 sequence (DNA): TGTGCCAGCAGCTTAGGGGATCCAAAACTGTTTTTT.

A single count supports this clone. The V and J genes are TRBV28 and TRBJ2-7; no definite D call. V gave up 3 bases and J gave up 9 bases, with 9 bases separating them. The CDR3 covers 11 residues. Germline loops: CDR1 MDHEN, CDR2 SYDVKM. CDR3 nucleotides: TGTGCCAGCAGTTTTAGTTTGGCGCAGTACTTC. Translating gives CASSFSLAQYF.

This rearrangement joins TRBV7-9 to TRBJ1-4; perhaps TRBD1 as D (6 bases). The CDR3 length is 14 residues. V lost 5 bases, J lost 1 base, and 8 bases lay in between. CDR1 is SEHNR, CDR2 FQNEAQ, per germline (reference sequence). The CDR3 reads CASSQQGTNEKLFF. Written as DNA, the CDR3 is TGTGCCAGCAGCCAACAGGGAACTAATGAAAAACTGTTTTTT.

This clone has only a few counts. The chain has TRBV2 and TRBJ2-3; 13 nucleotides match TRBD2. The CDR3 totals 15 residues. The V segment lost 6 bases and the J segment 1 base; nucleotides outside the gene matches: 1. Germline CDR1 SNHLY, CDR2 FYNNEI. The CDR3 region is CASSGTSGGTDTQYF. CDR3 DNA: TGTGCCAGCAGCGGGACTAGCGGGGGCACAGATACGCAGTATTTT.

The CDR3 region is CASSDRVLEGVPETQYF. Written as DNA, the CDR3 is TGCGCCAGCAGTGATAGGGTCCTCGAGGGGGTCCCAGAGACCCAGTACTTC. The chain combines TRBV10-2 with TRBJ2-5, with D possibly TRBD1 on 6 matching bases. The V end lost 3 bases, the J end lost 4 bases, and 21 bases lay between the germline ends. The CDR3 length is 17 residues. The germline V gene has CDR1 WSHSY and CDR2 SAAADI.

This chain uses TRBV15 with TRBJ2-5, with D possibly being TRBD1 or TRBD2 (5 bases each). This CDR3 is built from 13 residues. Germline V gene data show CDR1 as LNHNV and CDR2 as YYDKDF (reference sequence). V lost 5 bases and J 2 bases, leaving 9 bases between the germline ends. The CDR3 DNA follows: TGTGCCACCAGCCGAGGGGATCAAGAGACCCAGTACTTC. Amino acid sequence: CATSRGDQETQYF.

This chain links TRBV4-1 with TRBJ2-2; a possible D gene is TRBD2 (7 bases). This CDR3 comprises 16 residues. V lost 4 bases, J lost 2 bases, and 14 bases lay in between. Germline assignment: CDR1 MGHRA and CDR2 YSYEKL. CDR3: CASSPFGGLNTGELFF. DNA of the CDR3: TGCGCCAGCAGCCCCTTCGGGGGGCTAAACACCGGGGAGCTGTTTTTT.

The chain links TRBV5-4 to TRBJ2-5; maybe TRBD1 (5 bases). The CDR3 spans 14 residues. CDR1 is SGHNT and CDR2 is YYREEE in the germline V gene (reference sequence). Trimming left V 3 bases short and J 1 base short, with 10 bases between. The CDR3 loop reads CASSSTGAQETQYF. The CDR3, as DNA: TGTGCCAGCAGCTCTACAGGAGCCCAAGAGACCCAGTACTTC.

This clone showed up just a few times. The genes are TRBV28 and TRBJ2-4; D is uncertain. Germline V gene sequence: CDR1 MDHEN, CDR2 SYDVKM. Trimming removed 6 bases at V and 8 bases at J, with 17 bases between. CDR3 length: 14 residues. The CDR3 DNA follows: TGTGCCAGCAGCTCAATGCCCCATCGGGACATTCAGTACTTC. Its translation: CASSSMPHRDIQYF.

The chain joins TRBV5-1 to TRBJ2-7, with D perhaps matching TRBD1 (6 bases). With 4 bases removed from V and 7 bases from J, the gap between germline ends came to 21 bases. In germline, CDR1 is SGHRS, CDR2 YFSETQ. The CDR3 totals 15 residues. This chain's CDR3 is CASSETTGQRGEQYF. CDR3 sequence (DNA): TGCGCCAGCAGCGAAACGACAGGCCAAAGGGGTGAGCAGTACTTC. The full variable domain, its missing parts supplied by reference TRBV5-1 and TRBJ2-7, is KAGVTQTPRYLIKTRGQQVTLSCSPISGHRSVSWYQQTPGQGLQFLFEYFSETQRNKGNFPGRFSGRQFSNSRSEMNVSTLELGDSALYLCASSETTGQRGEQYFGPGTRLTVT.

This chain uses TRBV19 with TRBJ2-7; possible D gene TRBD2, 6 bases. The CDR3 has 13 amino acids. The germline V gene has CDR1 LNHDA and CDR2 SQIVND (reference sequence). V lost 6 bases to trimming and J lost 6 bases, with 15 bases between them. The CDR3 here is CASRPRELGEQYF. CDR3 DNA: TGTGCCAGTAGACCTCGGGAGCTAGGCGAGCAGTACTTC.

The V and J genes are TRBV13 and TRBJ1-3, with D uncertain. Germline CDR1 PRHDT, CDR2 FYEKMQ (reference sequence). The CDR3 runs to 18 residues. The germline V and J ends were trimmed by 0 bases and 0 bases, with 15 bases remaining between them. The CDR3 protein is CASSLGHRRINSGNTIYF. The CDR3, as DNA: TGTGCCAGCAGCTTAGGCCACAGACGGATTAACTCTGGAAACACCATATATTTT.

This clone was detected only once. The chain recombines TRBV4-1 with TRBJ2-6, with 11 bases aligning to TRBD2. Germline trimming cut 4 bases from V and 0 bases from J; bases unmatched to any gene: 17. The CDR3 extends over 22 amino acids. Germline CDR1 and CDR2: MGHRA and YSYEKL. CDR3 sequence: CASSPTPGTSGHLHSGANVLTF. DNA of the CDR3: TGCGCCAGCAGCCCTACCCCCGGGACTAGCGGCCACCTACACTCTGGGGCCAACGTCCTGACTTTC.

The chain joins TRBV13 to TRBJ1-1, with D tentatively TRBD1 (5 bases). The CDR3 sequence is 14 residues long. V shed 3 bases and J shed 4 bases, with 12 bases lying between them. The germline V gene encodes CDR1 PRHDT and CDR2 FYEKMQ (reference sequence). The CDR3 DNA reads TGTGCCAGCAGCTTCCAGGGTGCAGGCACTGAAGCTTTCTTT. Its translation is CASSFQGAGTEAFF. Looking up the rest from reference TRBV13 and TRBJ1-1 gives the full variable domain: AAGVIQSPRHLIKEKRETATLKCYPIPRHDTVYWYQQGPGQDPQFLISFYEKMQSDKGSIPDRFSAQQFSDYHSELNMSSLELGDSALYFCASSFQGAGTEAFFGQGTRLTVV.

V is TRBV5-1 and J is TRBJ2-5, with a weak D call TRBD1 (6 bases). Trimming pared 4 bases from V and 1 base from J, leaving 8 bases between. Looked up from germline, CDR1 is SGHRS and CDR2 is YFSETQ. The length of the CDR3 is 13 residues. As DNA, the CDR3 is TGCGCCAGCAGCGTGGACAGCCAAGAGACCCAGTACTTC. Translation gives CASSVDSQETQYF.

The V call is TRBV7-9, the J call TRBJ1-5; the D gene is possibly TRBD1 (6 bases). Trimming removed 1 base from V and 2 bases from J, with 12 bases in between. CDR3 size: 16 residues. Germline CDR1 is SEHNR and CDR2 is FQNEAQ (reference sequence). The CDR3 region has the DNA TGTGCCAGCAGCTTAGAGGGGGGAAGGGGCAATCAGCCCCAGCATTTT. Protein product: CASSLEGGRGNQPQHF.

The V gene is TRBV5-4, the J gene TRBJ2-5; maybe TRBD1 (5 bases). The CDR3 spans 15 residues. Germline V gene data show CDR1 as SGHNT and CDR2 as YYREEE (reference sequence). V dropped 0 bases and J dropped 3 bases, with 12 bases sitting between them. The CDR3 here is CASSLGQGMEETQYF. Here the CDR3 DNA reads TGTGCCAGCAGCTTGGGTCAGGGAATGGAAGAGACCCAGTACTTC.

The V call is TRBV20-1, the J call TRBJ2-5; perhaps TRBD2 as D (6 bases). CDR3 size: 11 residues. Looked up from germline, CDR1 is DFQATT and CDR2 is SNEGSKA (reference sequence). V shed 5 bases and J shed 5 bases, with 9 bases lying between them. CDR3 protein: CSAGDSETQYF. CDR3 nucleotides: TGCAGTGCTGGGGACTCGGAGACCCAGTACTTC.

In this sample, this clone turned up once. J is TRBJ2-2 and V is TRBV19; TRBD2 agrees at 8 bases. The CDR3 extends over 16 amino acids. The V and J ends lost 8 bases and 1 base, in that order; junction bases with no gene match: 9. Germline CDR1 and CDR2: LNHDA and SQIVND (reference sequence). CDR3 protein: CASPGPTSGNTGELFF. The DNA for the CDR3 is TGTGCCAGTCCGGGCCCTACTAGCGGGAACACCGGGGAGCTGTTTTTT.

The genes are TRBV18 and TRBJ2-3, with unresolved D. V was clipped by 2 bases and J by 4 bases, with 13 bases between them. Germline V gene data show CDR1 as KGHSH and CDR2 as LQKENI. The CDR3 contains 15 residues. CDR3: CASSPWPTRPDTQYF. CDR3 sequence (DNA): TGTGCCAGCTCACCATGGCCGACTCGCCCAGATACGCAGTATTTT.

The V call is TRBV2, the J call TRBJ2-1; weak D call: TRBD2 (5 bases). V was trimmed by 4 bases and J by 5 bases, leaving 15 bases between them. CDR1 is SNHLY and CDR2 is FYNNEI in the germline V gene. The CDR3 has 15 residues. The CDR3 bases are TGTGCCAGCAGTGTAGGGCTAGCTTCCCACAATGAGCAGTTCTTC. Translated: CASSVGLASHNEQFF. The full variable domain, its missing parts supplied by reference TRBV2 and TRBJ2-1, is EPEVTQTPSHQVTQMGQEVILRCVPISNHLYFYWYRQILGQKVEFLVSFYNNEISEKSEIFDDQFSVERPDGSNFTLKIRSTKLEDSAMYFCASSVGLASHNEQFFGPGTRLTVL.

This chain links TRBV11-2 with TRBJ2-3; D uncertain. The CDR3 extends over 12 amino acids. The germline V gene encodes CDR1 SGHAT and CDR2 FQNNGV. Trimming took 5 bases from V and 0 from J, leaving 3 bases between them. The CDR3 coding sequence is TGTGCCAGCAGCGATAGCACAGATACGCAGTATTTT. It encodes CASSDSTDTQYF.

The genes are TRBV5-1 and TRBJ1-3, with TRBD1 as a possible D gene (5 bases). The V gene's germline CDR1 is SGHRS and CDR2 YFSETQ. Trimming shortened V by 4 bases and J by 8 bases, and 16 bases separated the two germline ends. CDR3 length: 14 amino acids. In DNA, the CDR3 is TGCGCCAGCAGCACAGGACCCTCTACGGACACCATATATTTT. This codes for CASSTGPSTDTIYF.

The J gene is TRBJ1-1, the V gene TRBV5-1; the match to TRBD1 covers 8 bases. V lost 0 bases, J lost 0 bases, and 1 base stayed unmatched. CDR1 is SGHRS and CDR2 is YFSETQ in the germline V gene. The CDR3 has 15 amino acids. The CDR3 DNA reads as TGCGCCAGCAGCTTGGCAGGGGGCATGAACACTGAAGCTTTCTTT. This encodes CASSLAGGMNTEAFF.

The gene calls are TRBV6-5 and TRBJ2-7; D is perhaps TRBD2 (5 bases). Germline CDR1 is MNHEY and CDR2 is SVGAGI. The length of the CDR3 is 15 residues. V was shortened by 0 bases and J by 0 bases, with 9 bases between the two germline ends. The chain's CDR3 is CASSYSRVSSYEQYF. The CDR3 nucleotides read TGTGCCAGCAGTTACTCGAGGGTGAGCTCCTACGAGCAGTACTTC.

The chain recombines TRBV28 with TRBJ2-7; no clear D gene. The V end was cut by 1 base, the J end by 0 bases, with 10 bases between. Germline lookup yields CDR1 MDHEN and CDR2 SYDVKM. CDR3 length: 15 amino acids. CDR3 amino acids: CASSLLLPSSYEQYF. CDR3 bases: TGTGCCAGCAGTTTATTGCTACCAAGCTCCTACGAGCAGTACTTC.